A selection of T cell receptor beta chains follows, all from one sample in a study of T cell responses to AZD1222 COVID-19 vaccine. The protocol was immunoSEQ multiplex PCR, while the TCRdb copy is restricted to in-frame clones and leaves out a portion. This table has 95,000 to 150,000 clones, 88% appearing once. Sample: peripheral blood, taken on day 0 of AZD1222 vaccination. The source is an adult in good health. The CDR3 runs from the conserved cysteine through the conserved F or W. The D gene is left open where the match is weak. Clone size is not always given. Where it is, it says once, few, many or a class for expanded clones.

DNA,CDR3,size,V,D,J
TGTGCCAGCACTTTTCACAGGGGTGAAGCTTTCTTT,CASTFHRGEAFF,.,TRBV6-5,TRBD1,TRBJ1-1
TGTGCCAGCAGTGAATGGTTTAATGAGCAGTTCTTC,CASSEWFNEQFF,few,TRBV2,.,TRBJ2-1
TGTGCCAGCAGTCAAGGACAGGGGCTGCCTAACTATGGCTACACCTTC,CASSQGQGLPNYGYTF,.,TRBV11-3,TRBD1,TRBJ1-2
TGTGCCAGCACCAACTGGGATAAGAACACTGAAGCTTTCTTT,CASTNWDKNTEAFF,once,TRBV6-5,.,TRBJ1-1
TGTGCCAGCAGCCTACAGCTTAATGAAAAACTGTTTTTT,CASSLQLNEKLFF,.,TRBV5-4,.,TRBJ1-4
TGTGCCAGCAGCTTACCCTACACAGATACGCAGTATTTT,CASSLPYTDTQYF,.,TRBV7-9,.,TRBJ2-3
TGTGCCAGCAGTTTAAAGGCAGGAGCGAACACCGGGGAGCTGTTTTTT,CASSLKAGANTGELFF,.,TRBV27,.,TRBJ2-2
TGTGCCAGCAGCCCGGGGACTTATAGCAATCAGCCCCAGCATTTT,CASSPGTYSNQPQHF,few,TRBV3-1/TRBV3-2,.,TRBJ1-5
TGTGCCAGCAGCTTACAGGGGGAGACCGGGGAGCTGTTTTTT,CASSLQGETGELFF,.,TRBV7-9,TRBD1,TRBJ2-2
TGTGCCAGCAGTTACGGGTACAGGGACTCTTGGGGCTCCTACGAGCAGTACTTC,CASSYGYRDSWGSYEQYF,.,TRBV6-2/TRBV6-3,.,TRBJ2-7
TGTGCCTGGTCGGGACAGCCGAACACTGAAGCTTTCTTT,CAWSGQPNTEAFF,.,TRBV30,TRBD1,TRBJ1-1
TGTGCCTGGAGCGGGGTCGGACGGAACAATCAGCCCCAGCATTTT,CAWSGVGRNNQPQHF,.,TRBV30,.,TRBJ1-5
TGTGCCAGCAGCCGGTGGGATACTAGCGAGGGCTACGAGCAGTACTTC,CASSRWDTSEGYEQYF,.,TRBV3-1/TRBV3-2,TRBD2,TRBJ2-7
TGTGCCAGCAGCCAAGTCGGGGGCGGTAGAGCCTATGGCTACACCTTC,CASSQVGGGRAYGYTF,.,TRBV4-2,.,TRBJ1-2
TGTGCCAGCAGTTTATCTGGACGTCGTAGGAACTACGAGCAGTACTTC,CASSLSGRRRNYEQYF,.,TRBV28,.,TRBJ2-7
TGTGCCAGCAGTGAAGATAGGGCAGGGATAAATGAGCAGTTCTTC,CASSEDRAGINEQFF,.,TRBV2,.,TRBJ2-1
TGTGCCAGCAGTACGGGCGCAGGGTCGGATGAGCAGTTCTTC,CASSTGAGSDEQFF,.,TRBV2,.,TRBJ2-1
TGTGCCAGCAGCCGGACAGGGGGGGGGAAACTGTTTTTT,CASSRTGGGKLFF,.,TRBV6-5,TRBD1,TRBJ1-4
TGCGCCAGCTCAACGACAGGCATGAACACTGAAGCTTTCTTT,CASSTTGMNTEAFF,.,TRBV23-1,.,TRBJ1-1
TGTGCCAGCACTCGGCAGGCGACTAATGGCTACACCTTC,CASTRQATNGYTF,once,TRBV6-6,.,TRBJ1-2
TGTGCCAGCAGTTACGTCGCCGGGCAGCCCCAGCATTTT,CASSYVAGQPQHF,.,TRBV6-5,.,TRBJ1-5
TGTGCCAGCAGCGATCTAGCGGGGAGCACCGGGGAGCTGTTTTTT,CASSDLAGSTGELFF,.,TRBV7-3,TRBD2,TRBJ2-2
TGTGCCAGCTCATTTCCCGGGACAGGGGGCGCCGAGCAGTACTTC,CASSFPGTGGAEQYF,.,TRBV18,TRBD1,TRBJ2-7
TGTGCCACCAGTGAGCGGGACAGGGACTTC,CATSERDRDF,.,TRBV24-1,TRBD1,TRBJ2-5
TGTGCCAGCAGCCGCAGAGGGACAGTTGAAGGTGAAAAACTGTTTTTT,CASSRRGTVEGEKLFF,.,TRBV11-2,TRBD1,TRBJ1-4
TGTGCCAGCAGCGTAGCTGGTGGGGGACACTCGAACACTGAAGCTTTCTTT,CASSVAGGGHSNTEAFF,.,TRBV9,.,TRBJ1-1
TGTGCCAGCAGTCCACGGGGACGGGATAATTCACCCCTCCACTTT,CASSPRGRDNSPLHF,.,TRBV28,.,TRBJ1-6
TGTGCCAGCAGCCAGGCCCTTAATCAGCCCCAGCATTTT,CASSQALNQPQHF,.,TRBV14,.,TRBJ1-5
TGTGCCAGCAGCCCCGACACTTACACCGGGGAGCTGTTTTTT,CASSPDTYTGELFF,once,TRBV9,.,TRBJ2-2
TGTGCCAGCAGCTTCATTGCGGGACAGGGAAAATACGAGCAGTACTTC,CASSFIAGQGKYEQYF,once,TRBV11-2,TRBD1,TRBJ2-7
TGTGCCAGCAGTGAATACGAGATGGGGCAGGGGGCCTCTGAAGCTTTCTTT,CASSEYEMGQGASEAFF,.,TRBV25-1,TRBD1,TRBJ1-1
TGTGCCAGCAGCTCCTCAAATTCGGGACAGGGGGCCTCTGGCTACACCTTC,CASSSSNSGQGASGYTF,once,TRBV7-9,TRBD1,TRBJ1-2
TGTGCCAGCAGTCAAGGTTCCAATCAGCCCCAGCATTTT,CASSQGSNQPQHF,.,TRBV2,.,TRBJ1-5
TGTGCCAGCAGCTCTATCGGTGCCATTTTTGCCACAGATACGCAGTATTTT,CASSSIGAIFATDTQYF,.,TRBV5-8,.,TRBJ2-3
TGCAGCGTCGCCCCCGACAGGTCCTACAATGAGCAGTTCTTC,CSVAPDRSYNEQFF,once,TRBV29-1,.,TRBJ2-1
TGCGCCAGCAGCCAAGATAGAAGGAGGAACATCGGGGAGCTGTTTTTT,CASSQDRRRNIGELFF,.,TRBV4-1,.,TRBJ2-2
TGTGCCAGCAGCCGAGAATCCGGGACTAGCGGAAAGCAGTACTTC,CASSRESGTSGKQYF,.,TRBV3-1/TRBV3-2,TRBD2,TRBJ2-7
TGTGCCAGCAGTTACTCGGGCCCCAGAGGGGGGACTGGAAACACCATATATTTT,CASSYSGPRGGTGNTIYF,.,TRBV6-7,.,TRBJ1-3
TGTGCCAGCAGTACCTTGACAGGGGTGGGAAACACCATATATTTT,CASSTLTGVGNTIYF,.,TRBV6-5,TRBD1,TRBJ1-3